This T cell receptor beta chain was profiled in a study of shared clonotypes between healthy human individuals. The study, taken as a whole, reports: Few donors limited the genetic and exposure-history diversity represented.

Germline CDR1 MNHEY, CDR2 SMNVEV (reference sequence). Trimming cost V 5 bases and J 0 bases, with 14 bases left between them. This CDR3 contains 16 residues. Notes on this clone: Its antigen is undetermined.

Ten immunoSEQ deep assay plates held the unsorted PBMC DNA. Some clones are missing from TCRdb's copy, which holds only in-frame ones; the method was immunoSEQ multiplex PCR. This table holds about 470,000 clones, around 79% found once. The sequencing sample was made of PBMCs. The sequence came from a woman between 40 and 50 years old in good health. Some clones in this sample may be carry-over from other donors' samples. V is TRBV27 and J is TRBJ2-1, with D possibly being TRBD1 or TRBD2 (5 bases each). This chain's CDR3 is CASSGPTGTSYNEQFF. The CDR3 nucleotides are TGTGCCAGCAGTGGTCCGACCGGGACCTCCTACAATGAGCAGTTCTTC.